Below are 5 T cell receptor beta chains sequenced from a single sample in a study of T-cell reconstitution after alpha-beta-depleted transplantation in children (dated by TCRdb to 2016 to 2018). Receptors were amplified or captured by PCR. These reads were obtained on an Illumina HiSeq 2500. Molecular barcoding was employed in the preparation of TCR libraries, with unique molecular identifiers being used to normalize TCRbeta repertoire quantification. TCRdb reworked the public reads: Q25 trimming with fastp, MiXCR clone assembly, productive beta chains retained. Under each unique CDR3 protein, matching rows form one entry showing the most common genes and DNA. The sample table shows about 980,000 distinct CDR3 sequences, and roughly 31% are seen once. In total, the top ten clones hold roughly 27% of the sample. The sample's treatment or condition label is to be understood as: allogeneic hematopoietic cell transplantation with graft depleted of TCRalphabeta T cells and CD19 B cells.

Sample: PBMCs, mostly from graft donor cells, taken 360 days after TCRalphabeta/CD19-depleted stem cell transplant. The source of these receptors is a boy under two years old who had a stem cell transplant for SCID, so the T cells may come from the graft donor.

J is TRBJ2-7 and V is TRBV4-1; 8 nucleotides line up with TRBD2. Per germline, CDR1 MGHRA and CDR2 YSYEKL. The CDR3 has 11 residues. J gave up 5 bases and V 7 bases, and 1 base lay outside the gene matches. CDR3 loop: CASKRGNEQYF. Written as DNA, the CDR3 is TGCGCCAGCAAGCGGGGGAACGAGCAGTACTTC.

The genes are TRBV5-1 and TRBJ2-3; a possible D gene is TRBD1 (5 bases). Trimming pared 0 bases from V and 6 bases from J, leaving 8 bases between. This CDR3 is 13 amino acids long. CDR1 SGHRS and CDR2 YFSETQ come from the germline V gene. CDR3 sequence (DNA): TGCGCCAGCAGCTTGGCAGGGATGGATACGCAGTATTTT. Protein product: CASSLAGMDTQYF.

The V call is TRBV4-2, the J call TRBJ2-3; D is perhaps TRBD1 (7 bases). CDR1 and CDR2 from the germline V gene are LGHNA and YNFKEQ. Trimming shortened V by 0 bases and J by 4 bases, and 14 bases separated the two germline ends. This CDR3 spans 16 amino acids. CDR3 loop: CASSQDSGGQADTQYF. The DNA of the CDR3 is TGTGCCAGCAGCCAAGATTCAGGGGGGCAAGCAGATACGCAGTATTTT.

In this sample, this clonotype turned up a few times. The chain employs TRBV4-3 and TRBJ2-7, with TRBD2 identical over 7 bases. Per germline, CDR1 LGHNA and CDR2 YSLEER. V gave up 2 bases and J gave up 4 bases; unmatched junction bases: 2. This CDR3 contains 13 residues. CDR3 DNA: TGCGCCAGCAGCCAACGGGGAGGGTACGAGCAGTACTTC. This translates into CASSQRGGYEQYF.

V gene TRBV5-1 combines with J gene TRBJ1-6, with a weak D call TRBD1 (6 bases). V lost 1 base and J 8 bases, leaving 10 bases between the germline ends. CDR3 size: 14 residues. Germline V gives CDR1 SGHRS, CDR2 YFSETQ. This chain's CDR3 is CASSLQGRDSPLHF. For the CDR3, the DNA is TGCGCCAGCAGCTTGCAGGGGAGAGATTCACCCCTCCACTTT. Drawing the rest from reference TRBV5-1 and TRBJ1-6, the complete variable domain is KAGVTQTPRYLIKTRGQQVTLSCSPISGHRSVSWYQQTPGQGLQFLFEYFSETQRNKGNFPGRFSGRQFSNSRSEMNVSTLELGDSALYLCASSLQGRDSPLHFGNGTRLTVT.